The sample holds many counts of the clone carrying this TCR beta chain. Its target is not known. This sample stems from a study of T cells after posttransplantation cyclophosphamide. Study outcomes and limitations: Blood and skin or GI T cell repertoires showed limited TRB overlap. Donor-recipient repertoire similarity was low at 1-2 months, rising over year one.

The related graft donor's blood sample was taken on the day of bone marrow donation. V lost 5 bases to trimming and J lost 6 bases, with 27 bases between them. CDR1 is SGHAT and CDR2 is FQNNGV in the germline V gene. This CDR3 has 18 amino acids. TCRdb keeps only in-frame clones here, not all; method: immunoSEQ multiplex PCR. The sample presents just over 25,000 clones, none singletons. The sequencing sample was made of PBMCs. The TCR originated in a man in his forties or fifties in good health, CMV-negative, and a related stem cell transplant donor. The chain uses TRBV11-2 and TRBJ2-3, with a tentative D call TRBD1 (6 bases). DNA of the CDR3: TGTGCCAGCAGCCCAGGGGCAATTGGGGAACGATCGGAGGATACGCAGTATTTT. Its translation is CASSPGAIGERSEDTQYF.